The 30 T cell receptor beta chains presented below share a single source sample, sequenced in a study of cytomegalovirus exposure and HLA in healthy donors. Primers included in the PCR were 60 Vbeta and 13 Jbeta primers. Libraries were prepared by immunoSEQ multiplex PCR; TCRdb keeps only in-frame clonotypes and omits some of them. The sample records 75,000 to 80,000 clones, 78% being singletons. Sequences were obtained from PBMCs. The receptor set was obtained from a woman aged 40 to 49 in good health and CMV-seropositive.

The chain carries TRBV10-3 and TRBJ1-6; D remains unclear. CDR1 is ENHRY and CDR2 is SYGVKD in the germline V gene. This CDR3 has 15 amino acids. Deletions cut 0 bases from V and 10 bases from J, with 13 bases between. The CDR3: CAISESTQSGSPLHF. The CDR3 nucleotides are TGTGCCATCAGTGAGTCAACACAGAGCGGCTCACCCCTCCACTTT.

The chain links TRBV12-2 to TRBJ1-5; TRBD1, the table's D call, lacks a check against the DNA. TRBV12-2 is a pseudogene locus. This CDR3 has 16 residues. CDR3 residues: CASRLTDRDSNQPQHF. The CDR3 DNA reads TGTGCAAGTCGTTTAACCGACAGGGATAGCAATCAGCCCCAGCATTTT.

This chain joins TRBV30 and TRBJ1-1; 7 positions agree with TRBD1. CDR1 and CDR2 from the germline V gene are GTSNPN and SVGIG (reference sequence). Germline trimming cut 3 bases from V and 4 bases from J; bases unmatched to any gene: 11. This CDR3 comprises 15 residues. The CDR3 spells CAWSPATGWVTEAFF. The CDR3 region has the DNA TGTGCCTGGAGCCCCGCGACAGGGTGGGTCACTGAAGCTTTCTTT.

The chain carries TRBV10-3 and TRBJ2-7; D unresolved. CDR1 ENHRY and CDR2 SYGVKD come from the germline V gene. The ends were cut back, 4 bases at V and 2 bases at J, with 9 bases in the middle. This CDR3 comprises 13 residues. CDR3: CAISGLLTYEQYF. CDR3 sequence (DNA): TGTGCCATCAGTGGACTGCTAACCTACGAGCAGTACTTC.

The chain links TRBV10-3 to TRBJ2-5, with a weak D call TRBD2 (7 bases). Trimming shortened V by 4 bases and J by 1 base, and 13 bases separated the two germline ends. The CDR3 loop spans 15 amino acids. Germline CDR1 and CDR2: ENHRY and SYGVKD. The CDR3 region is CAISGGGGGQETQYF. In DNA, the CDR3 is TGTGCCATCAGTGGGGGAGGGGGGGGCCAAGAGACCCAGTACTTC.

The chain has TRBV18 and TRBJ2-7; 9 positions agree with TRBD1. Germline V lookup: CDR1 KGHSH, CDR2 LQKENI. The length of the CDR3 is 15 residues. Losses at the gene ends were 2 bases for V and 3 bases for J; bases not matched to a gene: 5. CDR3 in amino acids: CASSPTGTGNYEQYF. DNA of the CDR3: TGTGCCAGCTCACCAACCGGGACAGGGAACTACGAGCAGTACTTC. The entire variable domain, with the rest obtained from reference TRBV18 and TRBJ2-7, is as follows: NAGVMQNPRHLVRRRGQEARLRCSPMKGHSHVYWYRQLPEEGLKFMVYLQKENIIDESGMPKERFSAEFPKEGPSILRIQQVVRGDSAAYFCASSPTGTGNYEQYFGPGTRLTVT.

The rearrangement links TRBV6-1 to TRBJ2-7; 11 nucleotides line up with TRBD1. Germline V gene sequence: CDR1 MNHNS, CDR2 SASEGT. Germline trimming cut 9 bases from V and 3 bases from J; bases unmatched to any gene: 7. This CDR3 contains 14 residues. CDR3 sequence reads: CASMGTGGDYEQYF. In DNA, the CDR3 is TGTGCCAGTATGGGGACAGGGGGTGACTACGAGCAGTACTTC.

The V gene is TRBV27, the J gene TRBJ2-5; D is unresolved. V lost 7 bases and J 5 bases, leaving 8 bases between the germline ends. This CDR3 has 11 amino acids. Germline lookup yields CDR1 MNHEY and CDR2 SMNVEV (reference sequence). The CDR3 region has the DNA TGTGCCAGCACCCCTGTGGAGACCCAGTACTTC. It codes for CASTPVETQYF.

The chain joins TRBV6-6 to TRBJ1-2, with no clear D. V lost 4 bases, J lost 6 bases, and 15 bases lay in between. Germline values: CDR1 MNHNY, CDR2 SVGAGI (reference sequence). CDR3 length: 14 residues. The CDR3 protein is CASSFPGGGDGYTF. Written as DNA, the CDR3 is TGTGCCAGCAGTTTCCCGGGTGGAGGCGATGGCTACACCTTC.

The chain has TRBV4-3 and TRBJ2-3; 9 nucleotides line up with TRBD1. The CDR3 consists of 18 residues. CDR1 LGHNA and CDR2 YSLEER come from the germline V gene. The V and J ends lost 1 base and 3 bases, in that order; junction bases with no gene match: 11. CDR3 DNA: TGCGCCAGCAGCCAAGGGACAGGGGTCTCCACAGCGACAGATACGCAGTATTTT. This translates into CASSQGTGVSTATDTQYF.

The chain combines TRBV19 with TRBJ1-5; no clear D. Per the germline V gene, CDR1 is LNHDA and CDR2 is SQIVND (reference sequence). The CDR3 is made up of 14 amino acids. Trimming stripped 3 bases from V and 7 bases from J, with 13 bases between. CDR3 residues: CASSIPEVRQPQHF. The CDR3 DNA sequence: TGTGCCAGTAGTATCCCAGAGGTTAGGCAGCCCCAGCATTTT.

The chain has TRBV5-6 and TRBJ2-3; 14 nucleotides agree with TRBD2. The CDR3 runs 17 residues. The ends lost 4 bases at V and 6 bases at J; junction bases unmatched: 10. The germline V gene has CDR1 SGHDT and CDR2 YYEEEE. The CDR3 here is CASSRSGTSGGRDTQYF. Here the CDR3 DNA reads TGTGCCAGCAGCAGATCCGGGACTAGCGGGGGTAGGGATACGCAGTATTTT.

This clone appeared a single time. This chain links TRBV9 with TRBJ2-1; TRBD2 aligns across 8 bases. Germline CDR1 is SGDLS and CDR2 is YYNGEE. Trimming took 0 bases from V and 4 from J; bases not matched to a gene: 3. This CDR3 is 15 amino acids long. Here the CDR3 reads CASSVVAGSYNEQFF. The DNA of the CDR3 is TGTGCCAGCAGCGTAGTAGCGGGGTCTTACAATGAGCAGTTCTTC.

The rearrangement joins TRBV9 to TRBJ1-3, with D uncertain. Germline V gene sequence: CDR1 SGDLS, CDR2 YYNGEE. The V gene lost 4 bases and the J gene lost 5 bases, with 13 bases spanning the gap. This CDR3 contains 14 residues. CDR3 sequence (DNA): TGTGCCAGCAGCCCAGCGGATATTCGAAACACCATATATTTT. Translating gives CASSPADIRNTIYF.

The V call is TRBV4-2, the J call TRBJ1-3; TRBD1 aligns across 10 bases. CDR1 is LGHNA and CDR2 is YNFKEQ in the germline V gene. The CDR3 has 16 residues. Trimming cost V 3 bases and J 3 bases; bases outside gene matches: 5. The CDR3 region is CASSQGTGVSGNTIYF. The CDR3 nucleotides read TGTGCCAGCAGCCAGGGGACAGGGGTGAGTGGAAACACCATATATTTT.

V gene TRBV7-9 combines with J gene TRBJ2-3; 10 bases agree with TRBD2. Germline V gives CDR1 SEHNR, CDR2 FQNEAQ (reference sequence). With 3 bases clipped from V and 6 bases from J, the junction kept 3 bases outside the gene matches. This CDR3 is built from 14 residues. CDR3 amino acids: CASSLTSGLDTQYF. The DNA of the CDR3 is TGTGCCAGCAGCTTGACTAGCGGGCTGGATACGCAGTATTTT.

The rearrangement uses TRBV2 and TRBJ2-5; a possible D gene is TRBD1 (5 bases). Germline assignment: CDR1 SNHLY and CDR2 FYNNEI. This CDR3 region has 14 residues. V was trimmed by 3 bases and J by 2 bases, leaving 10 bases between them. The CDR3 here is CASSEPDSQETQYF. The CDR3 nucleotides read TGTGCCAGCAGTGAGCCCGACAGTCAAGAGACCCAGTACTTC.

The chain joins TRBV4-3 to TRBJ2-7, with D perhaps matching TRBD2 (5 bases). The CDR3 loop spans 17 amino acids. Germline lookup yields CDR1 LGHNA and CDR2 YSLEER. V gave up 1 base and J gave up 2 bases, with 18 bases separating them. The CDR3 loop reads CASSQGTAVSAPYEQYF. In nucleotides, the CDR3 is TGCGCCAGCAGCCAAGGCACAGCGGTGTCGGCCCCCTACGAGCAGTACTTC.

V and J are TRBV28 and TRBJ1-2, with a possible D match to TRBD1 (5 bases). Between the trimmed V and J ends, which lost 3 bases and 6 bases, there was a span of 17 bases. There are 15 residues in the CDR3. CDR1 MDHEN and CDR2 SYDVKM come from the germline V gene. This CDR3 is CASSFPTDRWHGYTF. The CDR3 DNA reads TGTGCCAGCAGTTTCCCAACTGACAGATGGCATGGCTACACCTTC.

The V gene is TRBV4-2, the J gene TRBJ1-3; D remains unclear. The CDR3 loop spans 17 amino acids. CDR1 is LGHNA, CDR2 YNFKEQ, per germline. Trimming removed 6 bases from V and 0 bases from J, with 18 bases in between. The CDR3 region is CASRLDLGSYSGNTIYF. Written as DNA, the CDR3 is TGTGCCAGCAGGCTGGATCTGGGGAGTTACTCTGGAAACACCATATATTTT.

The chain recombines TRBV5-6 with TRBJ1-5, with D unclear. V was clipped by 4 bases and J by 2 bases, with 16 bases between them. The CDR3 is made up of 16 amino acids. The germline CDR1 and CDR2 sequences are SGHDT and YYEEEE. CDR3 sequence (DNA): TGTGCCAGCAGCACGTCGACTGTTGGTGGCAATCAGCCCCAGCATTTT. Protein sequence: CASSTSTVGGNQPQHF.

This chain links TRBV25-1 with TRBJ1-2; no definite D call. The CDR3 spans 12 residues. Germline V gene lookup returns CDR1 MGHDK and CDR2 SYGVNS. With 7 bases removed from V and 5 bases from J, the gap between germline ends came to 11 bases. CDR3 in amino acids: CASTHPVYGYTF. Here the CDR3 DNA reads TGTGCCAGCACCCACCCAGTGTATGGCTACACCTTC.

This clone was seen a single time. The chain carries TRBV2 and TRBJ2-3; D is perhaps TRBD2 (6 bases). The germline CDR1 and CDR2 sequences are SNHLY and FYNNEI. V was shortened by 5 bases and J by 6 bases, with 18 bases between the two germline ends. This CDR3 has 15 residues. The CDR3 nucleotides read TGTGCCAGCAGTACCGGGACTCAGGGATGGGATACGCAGTATTTT. Amino acid sequence: CASSTGTQGWDTQYF.

Points on this clone: The junction differs from germline at one of its ends, possibly a read error. The chain has TRBV19 and TRBJ1-2, with 10 nucleotides matching TRBD1. The CDR3 contains 17 residues. Per the germline V gene, CDR1 is LNHDA and CDR2 is SQIVND (reference sequence). The CDR3 region has the DNA TGTGCCAATAGTATAACACGACGGACAGGGGGAATTCTTGGCTACACCTTC. It encodes CANSITRRTGGILGYTF.

V is TRBV7-2 and J is TRBJ2-7, with D possibly being TRBD2 (5 bases). In germline, CDR1 is SGHTA, CDR2 FQGNSA. V was shortened by 3 bases and J by 3 bases, with 9 bases between the two germline ends. The CDR3 totals 13 residues. For the CDR3, the DNA is TGTGCCAGCAGCTTTTCGGACTTCTACGAGCAGTACTTC. This sequence encodes CASSFSDFYEQYF.

This chain joins TRBV4-1 and TRBJ2-5; 11 positions match TRBD2. The CDR3 totals 16 residues. Germline V lookup: CDR1 MGHRA, CDR2 YSYEKL. V trimming: 4 bases; J trimming: 4 bases; junction bases outside the gene matches: 8. CDR3 sequence reads: CASSRVSGGVIETQYF. The CDR3 DNA reads as TGCGCCAGCAGCCGGGTTAGCGGGGGGGTGATAGAGACCCAGTACTTC.

The table lists this clone with a few counts. The CDR3 DNA reads TGTGCCAGCCAGCAGGGTCGGACCTACGAGCAGTACTTC. This sequence encodes CASQQGRTYEQYF. The chain links TRBV7-2 to TRBJ2-7; a weak D match, TRBD1 (5 bases). The CDR3 covers 13 residues. Germline lookup yields CDR1 SGHTA and CDR2 FQGNSA. V was pared by 8 bases and J by 2 bases, with 13 bases between.

In DNA form, the CDR3 reads TGCAGCGTTGAAAGGGGACTAAACACAGATACGCAGTATTTT. Protein sequence: CSVERGLNTDTQYF. The chain couples TRBV29-1 to TRBJ2-3; 7 nucleotides agree with TRBD2. Germline CDR1 SQVTM, CDR2 ANQGSEA. The junction had 4 bases not matched to a gene; V was cut back by 2 bases and J by 2 bases. This CDR3 is 14 amino acids long.

The chain is built from TRBV2 and TRBJ2-2, with 9 bases that match TRBD1. J was trimmed by 3 bases and V by 4 bases; bases with no gene match: 3. Germline V CDR1 and CDR2: SNHLY, FYNNEI. The CDR3 loop spans 15 amino acids. CDR3 coding DNA: TGTGCCAGCAGTGTACAGGGGGCCGACACCGGGGAGCTGTTTTTT. As protein: CASSVQGADTGELFF.

V is TRBV5-6 and J is TRBJ2-3, with a weak D call TRBD2 (7 bases). With 0 bases removed from V and 0 bases from J, the gap between germline ends came to 11 bases. The germline V gene has CDR1 SGHDT and CDR2 YYEEEE. This CDR3 has 16 residues. CDR3 in DNA: TGTGCCAGCAGCTTGGGGGCGGGGGCGAGCACAGATACGCAGTATTTT. Translation gives CASSLGAGASTDTQYF.